These T cell receptor beta chains were read from a single sample in a study of T cell responses to AZD1222 COVID-19 vaccine. Using immunoSEQ multiplex PCR, the repertoire was profiled, and TCRdb retains in-frame clones only, with some absent. There are around 210,000 clones in the sample; roughly 94% occur only once, and over 1.5% lies in the top ten. The sample here was peripheral blood, taken 28 days after the second dose of the MenACWY control vaccine. All receptors come from an adult who received the MenACWY meningococcal vaccine as a control. The CDR3 runs from the conserved cysteine through the conserved F or W. Each record gives: V gene, D gene, clone size, J gene, CDR3 protein, CDR3 DNA. A D gene is named only where the DNA matches it firmly. The size field is filled for only some rows; it gives once, few, many or a size class.

v_call: TRBV9; d_call: NA; clone_size: NA; j_call: TRBJ2-2; cdr3_aa: CASSVVTFGQGRSGELFF; cdr3_nt: TGTGCCAGCAGCGTAGTAACGTTTGGGCAGGGCCGGTCCGGGGAGCTGTTTTTT
v_call: TRBV7-8; d_call: TRBD2; clone_size: NA; j_call: TRBJ2-7; cdr3_aa: CASSLGWASGGLLYF; cdr3_nt: TGTGCCAGCAGCTTAGGTTGGGCTAGCGGGGGGTTGTTGTACTTC
v_call: TRBV19; d_call: NA; clone_size: NA; j_call: TRBJ1-1; cdr3_aa: CASSILPSETAFF; cdr3_nt: TGTGCCAGTAGTATACTCCCAAGCGAGACGGCTTTCTTT
v_call: TRBV19; d_call: TRBD1; clone_size: NA; j_call: TRBJ2-5; cdr3_aa: CASSLETGIRQETQYF; cdr3_nt: TGTGCCAGTAGTCTAGAGACAGGGATTAGGCAAGAGACCCAGTACTTC
v_call: TRBV5-4; d_call: NA; clone_size: NA; j_call: TRBJ1-4; cdr3_aa: CASSLDRTNEKLFF; cdr3_nt: TGTGCCAGCAGCTTGGACAGGACGAATGAAAAACTGTTTTTT
v_call: TRBV5-6; d_call: NA; clone_size: NA; j_call: TRBJ2-7; cdr3_aa: CASSLEEGGLLHEQYF; cdr3_nt: TGTGCCAGCAGCTTGGAAGAGGGGGGGCTGCTGCACGAGCAGTACTTC
v_call: TRBV2; d_call: TRBD1; clone_size: NA; j_call: TRBJ1-1; cdr3_aa: CATTRGSTEAFF; cdr3_nt: TGTGCCACAACCAGGGGGTCCACTGAAGCTTTCTTT
v_call: TRBV14; d_call: TRBD1; clone_size: NA; j_call: TRBJ2-1; cdr3_aa: CASSQGDRRAWFF; cdr3_nt: TGTGCCAGCAGCCAAGGGGACAGAAGAGCTTGGTTCTTC
v_call: TRBV2; d_call: TRBD1; clone_size: NA; j_call: TRBJ2-1; cdr3_aa: CASSKTGQANEQFF; cdr3_nt: TGTGCCAGCAGCAAGACAGGGCAGGCCAATGAGCAGTTCTTC
v_call: TRBV6-5; d_call: NA; clone_size: NA; j_call: TRBJ1-2; cdr3_aa: CASRVSSRQAAGYTF; cdr3_nt: TGTGCCAGCAGGGTTAGCTCTCGGCAGGCCGCTGGCTACACCTTC
v_call: TRBV28; d_call: NA; clone_size: NA; j_call: TRBJ2-7; cdr3_aa: CASSYTGSSYEQYF; cdr3_nt: TGTGCCAGCAGTTACACAGGGAGCTCCTACGAGCAGTACTTC
v_call: TRBV6-5; d_call: TRBD1; clone_size: NA; j_call: TRBJ2-1; cdr3_aa: CASQLDRVSGNEQFF; cdr3_nt: TGTGCCAGCCAGCTAGACAGGGTGTCGGGTAATGAGCAGTTCTTC
v_call: TRBV15; d_call: TRBD1; clone_size: NA; j_call: TRBJ1-2; cdr3_aa: CATSVTGTGERGYTF; cdr3_nt: TGTGCCACCAGCGTGACCGGGACAGGGGAGCGTGGCTACACCTTC
v_call: TRBV2; d_call: NA; clone_size: NA; j_call: TRBJ2-7; cdr3_aa: CASTGRSYEQYF; cdr3_nt: TGTGCCAGCACGGGACGGAGCTACGAGCAGTACTTC
v_call: TRBV12-3/TRBV12-4; d_call: TRBD1; clone_size: NA; j_call: TRBJ2-1; cdr3_aa: CASSGQGREEQFF; cdr3_nt: TGTGCCAGCAGTGGACAGGGGAGGGAGGAGCAGTTCTTC
v_call: TRBV6-5; d_call: NA; clone_size: NA; j_call: TRBJ1-3; cdr3_aa: CASSYGGGGNTIYF; cdr3_nt: TGTGCCAGCAGTTACGGGGGAGGTGGAAACACCATATATTTT
v_call: TRBV28; d_call: NA; clone_size: NA; j_call: TRBJ2-5; cdr3_aa: CASRTRLANQETQYF; cdr3_nt: TGTGCCAGCAGAACCAGACTGGCAAATCAAGAGACCCAGTACTTC
v_call: TRBV9; d_call: TRBD2; clone_size: once; j_call: TRBJ2-3; cdr3_aa: CASSVGGAGSTDTQYF; cdr3_nt: TGTGCCAGCAGCGTAGGGGGAGCGGGAAGCACAGATACGCAGTATTTT
v_call: TRBV7-9; d_call: NA; clone_size: NA; j_call: TRBJ1-2; cdr3_aa: CASSHHFGPNYGYTF; cdr3_nt: TGTGCCAGCAGCCACCATTTTGGGCCTAACTATGGCTACACCTTC
v_call: TRBV5-6; d_call: TRBD2; clone_size: NA; j_call: TRBJ2-1; cdr3_aa: CASPAPGRDNEQFF; cdr3_nt: TGTGCCAGCCCAGCCCCGGGGAGGGACAATGAGCAGTTCTTC
v_call: TRBV3-1/TRBV3-2; d_call: NA; clone_size: NA; j_call: TRBJ1-2; cdr3_aa: CASSQVPPTDINYGYTF; cdr3_nt: TGTGCCAGCAGCCAAGTCCCCCCGACGGACATTAACTATGGCTACACCTTC
v_call: TRBV27; d_call: NA; clone_size: NA; j_call: TRBJ2-7; cdr3_aa: CASSLNRNEQYF; cdr3_nt: TGTGCCAGCAGTTTGAACCGAAACGAGCAGTACTTC
v_call: TRBV2; d_call: TRBD1; clone_size: NA; j_call: TRBJ2-7; cdr3_aa: CASSPGQGTFEQYF; cdr3_nt: TGTGCCAGCAGTCCGGGACAGGGGACGTTCGAGCAGTACTTC
v_call: TRBV23-1; d_call: NA; clone_size: few; j_call: TRBJ1-6; cdr3_aa: CASSQPGTRSSYNSPLHF; cdr3_nt: TGCGCCAGCAGTCAGCCGGGGACGAGGAGCTCCTATAATTCACCCCTCCACTTT
v_call: TRBV10-3; d_call: NA; clone_size: NA; j_call: TRBJ2-2; cdr3_aa: CAISGVGTGELFF; cdr3_nt: TGTGCCATCAGCGGCGTGGGGACCGGGGAGCTGTTTTTT
v_call: TRBV12-3/TRBV12-4; d_call: NA; clone_size: NA; j_call: TRBJ1-2; cdr3_aa: CASSQDSYGYTF; cdr3_nt: TGTGCCAGCAGCCAGGACAGCTATGGCTACACCTTC
v_call: TRBV6-2/TRBV6-3; d_call: NA; clone_size: few; j_call: TRBJ1-1; cdr3_aa: CASSYVRGGRVNTEAFF; cdr3_nt: TGTGCCAGCAGTTACGTTCGGGGGGGTAGGGTGAACACTGAAGCTTTCTTT
v_call: TRBV7-9; d_call: NA; clone_size: NA; j_call: TRBJ1-5; cdr3_aa: CASSLRGDSNQPQHF; cdr3_nt: TGTGCCAGCAGCTTGCGGGGTGATAGCAATCAGCCCCAGCATTTT
v_call: TRBV19; d_call: TRBD1; clone_size: NA; j_call: TRBJ2-1; cdr3_aa: CASSIGDRAYNEQFF; cdr3_nt: TGTGCCAGTAGTATAGGGGACAGAGCTTACAATGAGCAGTTCTTC
v_call: TRBV5-6; d_call: NA; clone_size: NA; j_call: TRBJ2-3; cdr3_aa: CASSLLAADTQYF; cdr3_nt: TGTGCCAGCAGCTTGCTTGCTGCAGATACGCAGTATTTT
v_call: TRBV4-2; d_call: NA; clone_size: few; j_call: TRBJ1-3; cdr3_aa: CASSQETPELSGNTIYF; cdr3_nt: TGTGCCAGCAGCCAAGAAACCCCGGAGCTCTCTGGAAACACCATATATTTT
v_call: TRBV29-1; d_call: NA; clone_size: NA; j_call: TRBJ2-1; cdr3_aa: CSAQGGSYNEQFF; cdr3_nt: TGCAGCGCCCAGGGGGGGTCCTACAATGAGCAGTTCTTC
v_call: TRBV28; d_call: TRBD1; clone_size: once; j_call: TRBJ1-1; cdr3_aa: CASSSQGAGWTEAFF; cdr3_nt: TGTGCCAGCAGTTCCCAGGGGGCTGGGTGGACTGAAGCTTTCTTT
v_call: TRBV9; d_call: NA; clone_size: NA; j_call: TRBJ1-6; cdr3_aa: CASSVEAPNSPLHF; cdr3_nt: TGTGCCAGCAGCGTAGAGGCTCCGAATTCACCCCTCCACTTT
v_call: TRBV30; d_call: NA; clone_size: NA; j_call: TRBJ1-6; cdr3_aa: CAWSSKGGFPGANSPLHF; cdr3_nt: TGTGCCTGGAGTTCAAAGGGTGGATTTCCAGGGGCTAATTCACCCCTCCACTTT
v_call: TRBV4-1; d_call: TRBD2; clone_size: NA; j_call: TRBJ2-7; cdr3_aa: CASSYLAGGSYEQYF; cdr3_nt: TGCGCCAGCAGCTACTTAGCGGGGGGCTCCTACGAGCAGTACTTC
v_call: TRBV6-5; d_call: NA; clone_size: NA; j_call: TRBJ2-2; cdr3_aa: CASSPQGVGAGELFF; cdr3_nt: TGTGCCAGCAGCCCCCAGGGCGTGGGCGCCGGGGAGCTGTTTTTT
v_call: TRBV7-6; d_call: TRBD2; clone_size: NA; j_call: TRBJ2-3; cdr3_aa: CASSLTGGADTQYF; cdr3_nt: TGTGCCAGCAGCTTGACTGGGGGGGCAGATACGCAGTATTTT
v_call: TRBV5-1; d_call: NA; clone_size: NA; j_call: TRBJ1-1; cdr3_aa: CASAPQGSTEAFF; cdr3_nt: TGCGCCAGCGCCCCCCAAGGTAGCACTGAAGCTTTCTTT
v_call: TRBV4-3; d_call: TRBD1; clone_size: NA; j_call: TRBJ2-7; cdr3_aa: CASSQSPGQGDYEQYF; cdr3_nt: TGCGCCAGCAGCCAGAGCCCGGGACAGGGAGACTACGAGCAGTACTTC
v_call: TRBV27; d_call: NA; clone_size: NA; j_call: TRBJ1-2; cdr3_aa: CASSLGREVRDGYTF; cdr3_nt: TGTGCCAGCAGTTTAGGGAGGGAGGTTCGTGATGGCTACACCTTC
v_call: TRBV13; d_call: TRBD1; clone_size: NA; j_call: TRBJ1-2; cdr3_aa: CASSQGQGHYGYTF; cdr3_nt: TGTGCCAGCAGCCAGGGACAGGGCCACTATGGCTACACCTTC
v_call: TRBV24-1; d_call: NA; clone_size: NA; j_call: TRBJ2-1; cdr3_aa: CATSDDIGTTKEGEQFF; cdr3_nt: TGTGCCACCAGTGATGATATCGGGACGACAAAGGAAGGTGAGCAGTTCTTC
v_call: TRBV6-5; d_call: NA; clone_size: NA; j_call: TRBJ2-3; cdr3_aa: CASTMTGNTDTQYF; cdr3_nt: TGTGCCAGCACTATGACGGGAAACACAGATACGCAGTATTTT
v_call: TRBV7-3; d_call: TRBD1; clone_size: NA; j_call: TRBJ2-2; cdr3_aa: CASSDDRGQNTGELFF; cdr3_nt: TGTGCCAGCAGCGACGACAGGGGGCAGAACACCGGGGAGCTGTTTTTT
v_call: TRBV6-1; d_call: NA; clone_size: NA; j_call: TRBJ1-3; cdr3_aa: CASSEVSGNTIYF; cdr3_nt: TGTGCCAGCAGTGAAGTCAGTGGAAACACCATATATTTT
v_call: TRBV28; d_call: NA; clone_size: NA; j_call: TRBJ1-1; cdr3_aa: CASSGWGFSPSNTEAFF; cdr3_nt: TGTGCCAGCAGTGGGTGGGGCTTTTCACCATCGAACACTGAAGCTTTCTTT
v_call: TRBV15; d_call: NA; clone_size: NA; j_call: TRBJ2-7; cdr3_aa: CATSRGRAGIENEQYF; cdr3_nt: TGTGCCACCAGCAGAGGCCGTGCAGGGATAGAAAACGAGCAGTACTTC
v_call: TRBV5-1; d_call: TRBD1; clone_size: NA; j_call: TRBJ1-2; cdr3_aa: CASSSGGQVRNYGYTF; cdr3_nt: TGCGCCAGCAGCTCGGGCGGACAGGTTCGTAACTATGGCTACACCTTC
v_call: TRBV7-6; d_call: TRBD1; clone_size: NA; j_call: TRBJ1-4; cdr3_aa: CASSAGQGFYEKLFF; cdr3_nt: TGTGCCAGCAGCGCTGGACAGGGGTTTTATGAAAAACTGTTTTTT
v_call: TRBV7-9; d_call: NA; clone_size: NA; j_call: TRBJ1-6; cdr3_aa: CASSLNGDNSPLHF; cdr3_nt: TGTGCCAGCAGCTTAAACGGGGATAATTCACCCCTCCACTTT